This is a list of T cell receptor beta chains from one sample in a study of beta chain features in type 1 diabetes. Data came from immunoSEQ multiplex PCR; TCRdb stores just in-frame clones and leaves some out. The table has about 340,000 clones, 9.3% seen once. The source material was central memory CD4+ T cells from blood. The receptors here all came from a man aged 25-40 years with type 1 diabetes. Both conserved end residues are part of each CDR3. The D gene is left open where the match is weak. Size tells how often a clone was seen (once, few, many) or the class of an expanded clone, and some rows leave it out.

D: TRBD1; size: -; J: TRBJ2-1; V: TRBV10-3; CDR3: CAISEPATGDNEQFF; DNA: TGTGCCATCAGTGAGCCCGCAACAGGGGACAATGAGCAGTTCTTC
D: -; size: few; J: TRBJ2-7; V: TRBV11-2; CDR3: CASSLYATTSYYEQYF; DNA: TGTGCCAGCAGCTTATATGCAACAACTTCGTACTACGAGCAGTACTTC
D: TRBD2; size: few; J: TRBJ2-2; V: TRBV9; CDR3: CASSGGLAGSYTGTGELFF; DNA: TGCGCCAGCAGCGGGGGACTAGCGGGGAGCTACACGGGGACCGGGGAGCTGTTTTTT
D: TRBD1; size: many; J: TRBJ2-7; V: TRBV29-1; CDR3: CSVHRGNEQYF; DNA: TGCAGCGTTCACAGGGGTAACGAGCAGTACTTC
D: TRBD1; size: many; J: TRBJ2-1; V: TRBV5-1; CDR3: CASSLTGGFTNEQFF; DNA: TGCGCCAGCAGCTTAACAGGGGGCTTTACAAATGAGCAGTTCTTC
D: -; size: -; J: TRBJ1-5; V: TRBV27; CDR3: CASGPETVLDNQPQHF; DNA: TGTGCCAGCGGCCCCGAGACAGTCCTAGACAATCAGCCCCAGCATTTT
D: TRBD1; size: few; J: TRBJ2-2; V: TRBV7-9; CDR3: CASTDRTRRQGTGELFF; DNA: TGTGCCAGCACCGATCGGACCCGGCGACAGGGCACCGGGGAGCTGTTTTTT
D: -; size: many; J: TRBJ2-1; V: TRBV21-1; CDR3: CASSRGHFYNEQFF; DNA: TGTGCCAGCAGCAGGGGTCACTTCTACAATGAGCAGTTCTTC
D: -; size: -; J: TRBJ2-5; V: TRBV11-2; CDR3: CASSLSPPGAQYF; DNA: TGTGCCAGCAGCTTAAGCCCCCCGGGGGCCCAGTACTTC
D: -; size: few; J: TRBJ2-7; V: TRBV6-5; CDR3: CASSLKPESYEQYF; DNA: TGTGCCAGCAGCCTCAAACCGGAATCCTACGAGCAGTACTTC
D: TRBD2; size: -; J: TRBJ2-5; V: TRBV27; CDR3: CASSLQTSGETQYF; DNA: TGTGCCAGCAGTTTGCAGACTAGCGGAGAGACCCAGTACTTC
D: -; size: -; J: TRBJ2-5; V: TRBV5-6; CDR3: CASSSGTDRAQYF; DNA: TGTGCCAGCAGTTCCGGGACTGACAGGGCCCAGTACTTC
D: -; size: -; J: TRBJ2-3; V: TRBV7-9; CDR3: CASSFGGGDTQYF; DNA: TGTGCCAGCAGCTTTGGGGGCGGAGATACGCAGTATTTT
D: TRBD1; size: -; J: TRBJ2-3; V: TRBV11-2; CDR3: CASSLRQGGTDTQYF; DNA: TGTGCCAGCAGCCTCAGACAGGGGGGCACAGATACGCAGTATTTT
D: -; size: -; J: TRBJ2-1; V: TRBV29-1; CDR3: CSVGTVTYNEQFF; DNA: TGCAGCGTTGGGACGGTGACCTACAATGAGCAGTTCTTC
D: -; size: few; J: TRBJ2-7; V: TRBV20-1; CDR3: CSAMTENEQYF; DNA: TGCAGTGCTATGACAGAGAACGAGCAGTACTTC
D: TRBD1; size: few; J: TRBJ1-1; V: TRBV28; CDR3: CASTLGGNRGGTEAFF; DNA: TGTGCCAGCACCCTCGGGGGAAACAGGGGAGGCACTGAAGCTTTCTTT